This T cell receptor (beta chain) was observed in a study of blood T cell repertoires in COVID-19. With 3 bases removed from V and 3 bases from J, the gap between germline ends came to 8 bases. Germline V gene sequence: CDR1 SGHTA, CDR2 FQGTGA. This CDR3 contains 13 residues. Profiled with immunoSEQ multiplex PCR; TCRdb holds only in-frame clones, not every one. There are around 160,000 clones in the sample; about 85% occur only once, and approximately 3.7% lies in the top ten. The sample was PBMCs or T cells enriched from blood (not recorded which). The receptor was derived from a woman in her thirties or forties who had been exposed to COVID-19. J is TRBJ1-1 and V is TRBV7-3, with a weak D call TRBD1 (5 bases). The CDR3: CASSFGGDTEAFF. Written as DNA, the CDR3 is TGTGCCAGCAGCTTCGGGGGGGACACTGAAGCTTTCTTT.